One and the same sample provided the 18 T cell receptor beta chains below, sequenced in a study of CD8+CD57+ T cells in acquired aplastic anemia (dated by TCRdb to 2016 to 2018). Flow cytometry had shown CD8+CD57+ cell expansion in the patients selected for sequencing. The sequencer was an Illumina HiSeq 2000. Genomic DNA served as template for TCR beta VDJ combination and CDR3 sequence profiling. In TCRdb, the public reads were trimmed at Q25 with fastp and aligned with MiXCR, with productive beta chains retained. Rows matching on CDR3 protein sequence are summarized as one entry with the most common DNA and genes. Present in this sample are about 160,000 distinct CDR3 sequences, 47% of which were seen just once. The ten biggest clones cover approximately 2.9% of the sample. Source material: sorted CD4+, CD8+, or CD8+CD57+ T cells (not recorded which) from PBMCs. All receptors come from a human donor with aplastic anemia.

V gene TRBV7-9 combines with J gene TRBJ2-7; D ambiguous. V dropped 4 bases and J dropped 1 base, with 11 bases sitting between them. The CDR3 is 14 residues long. CDR1 and CDR2 (germline): SEHNR, FQNEAQ (reference sequence). The CDR3 reads CASSSEVGSYEQYF. In nucleotides, the CDR3 is TGTGCCAGCAGCTCTGAGGTTGGGTCCTACGAGCAGTACTTC.

The rearrangement links TRBV30 to TRBJ2-2, with D unresolved. The germline CDR1 and CDR2 sequences are GTSNPN and SVGIG (reference sequence). The ends were cut back, 3 bases at V and 4 bases at J, with 15 bases in the middle. The CDR3 covers 15 residues. This CDR3 reads CAWSVRAIFTGELFF. Written as DNA, the CDR3 is TGTGCCTGGAGCGTACGTGCCATATTCACCGGGGAGCTGTTTTTT. Using reference TRBV30 and TRBJ2-2 for the parts outside the CDR3, the full variable domain is SQTIHQWPATLVQPVGSPLSLECTVEGTSNPNLYWYRQAAGRGLQLLFYSVGIGQISSEVPQNLSASRPQDRQFILSSKKLLLSDSGFYLCAWSVRAIFTGELFFGEGSRLTVL.

Many counts were recorded for this clonotype. J is TRBJ2-2 and V is TRBV7-9, with 14 bases fitting TRBD2. The J segment lost 7 bases and the V segment lost 7 bases, leaving 8 bases of the junction unmatched. Germline CDR1 SEHNR, CDR2 FQNEAQ (reference sequence). The CDR3 has 16 residues. Here the CDR3 DNA reads TGTGCCAGCAACTCCGGGACTAGCGGGGGTGGCGGGGAGCTGTTTTTT. It specifies CASNSGTSGGGGELFF. Variable domain in full (rest from reference TRBV7-9 and TRBJ2-2): DTGVSQNPRHKITKRGQNVTFRCDPISEHNRLYWYRQTLGQGPEFLTYFQNEAQLEKSRLLSDRFSAERPKGSFSTLEIQRTEQGDSAMYLCASNSGTSGGGGELFFGEGSRLTVL.

This clonotype was observed once. The rearrangement links TRBV24-1 to TRBJ1-1; TRBD1 might be the D (6 bases). Germline V lookup: CDR1 KGHDR, CDR2 SFDVKD. V shed 1 base and J shed 11 bases, with 10 bases lying between them. The CDR3 length is 12 residues. The CDR3 loop is CATSDLGGEAFF. CDR3 sequence (DNA): TGTGCCACCAGTGATTTAGGGGGTGAGGCTTTCTTT.

This chain uses TRBV24-1 with TRBJ2-1; possibly TRBD2 for D (5 bases). V was cut by 12 bases and J by 10 bases, with 15 bases left in between. Germline V gene lookup returns CDR1 KGHDR and CDR2 SFDVKD. CDR3 length: 11 amino acids. As DNA, the CDR3 is TGTGCCGATTACGGGGAAACGGAGCAGTTCTTC. Translation: CADYGETEQFF.

The chain joins TRBV25-1 to TRBJ1-2, with 7 bases fitting TRBD1. This CDR3 is 13 amino acids long. The germline V gene has CDR1 MGHDK and CDR2 SYGVNS. J lost 8 bases, V lost 5 bases, and 8 bases had no gene match. The CDR3 bases are TGTGCCAGCAGTCCAAGGGGGCCCAAGGGCTACACCTTC. The encoded protein is CASSPRGPKGYTF.

A few counts support this clonotype. V and J are TRBV7-2 and TRBJ2-7; tentatively, D is TRBD1 (6 bases). CDR3 length: 12 residues. Germline CDR1 and CDR2: SGHTA and FQGNSA. Trimming removed 6 bases from V and 2 bases from J, with 8 bases in between. DNA of the CDR3: TGTGCCAGCAGTCAGGGGCCCTACGAGCAGTACTTC. This codes for CASSQGPYEQYF.

In its sample, this clonotype was seen many times. The chain uses TRBV5-6 and TRBJ2-5; no reliable D call. The V gene's germline CDR1 is SGHDT and CDR2 YYEEEE. CDR3 size: 13 residues. Trimming pared 0 bases from V and 2 bases from J, leaving 5 bases between. The CDR3 nucleotides read TGTGCCAGCAGCTTGGAGGGTCAAGAGACCCAGTACTTC. It translates to CASSLEGQETQYF.

The rearrangement joins TRBV20-1 to TRBJ1-1; TRBD1 aligns across 7 bases. V shed 6 bases and J 6 bases; nucleotides not matched to a gene: 7. The CDR3 covers 12 residues. In germline, CDR1 is DFQATT, CDR2 SNEGSKA (reference sequence). In DNA, the CDR3 is TGCAGTGCCAGACAGGGTATACCTGAAGCTTTCTTT. Translated: CSARQGIPEAFF.

V is TRBV29-1 and J is TRBJ1-5; TRBD1 aligns across 11 bases. The V segment lost 4 bases and the J segment 1 base; nucleotides outside the gene matches: 9. The CDR3 runs 17 residues. Germline CDR1 reads SQVTM; CDR2 reads ANQGSEA. CDR3 DNA sequence: TGCAGCGTTGTATTCGGACAGGGGGCTATGAGCAATCAGCCCCAGCATTTT. It specifies CSVVFGQGAMSNQPQHF.

V gene TRBV2 combines with J gene TRBJ1-5, with 8 bases lining up with TRBD1. J was trimmed by 15 bases and V by 8 bases; bases with no gene match: 15. From germline, CDR1 is SNHLY and CDR2 FYNNEI. The CDR3 loop spans 13 amino acids. The DNA of the CDR3 is TGTGCCAGCCGTAGAATTGGACAGGGTGATTTGCATTTT. Encoded protein: CASRRIGQGDLHF. The full variable domain, completed using reference TRBV2 and TRBJ1-5, is EPEVTQTPSHQVTQMGQEVILRCVPISNHLYFYWYRQILGQKVEFLVSFYNNEISEKSEIFDDQFSVERPDGSNFTLKIRSTKLEDSAMYFCASRRIGQGDLHFGDGTRLSIL.

The J gene is TRBJ1-2, the V gene TRBV10-3, with TRBD1 matching 10 bases. With 6 bases clipped from V and 2 bases from J, the junction kept 3 bases outside the gene matches. This CDR3 is 14 amino acids long. The germline gives CDR1 ENHRY, CDR2 SYGVKD. CDR3 protein: CAIRAGQGNYGYTF. The CDR3 DNA reads as TGTGCCATCAGGGCGGGACAGGGGAACTATGGCTACACCTTC.

This clonotype was detected ten times or more. The chain uses TRBV20-1 and TRBJ2-1; D uncertain. Germline CDR1 and CDR2: DFQATT and SNEGSKA (reference sequence). With 0 bases removed from V and 0 bases from J, the gap between germline ends came to 6 bases. The CDR3 loop spans 14 amino acids. The CDR3 nucleotides are TGCAGTGCTAGAGATGTAAGCTCCTACAATGAGCAGTTCTTC. Its translation is CSARDVSSYNEQFF.

CDR3 in DNA: TGCAGTGCAAGACTAGCGGGGGCTAGAGAGACCCAGTACTTC. Translation gives CSARLAGARETQYF. The chain combines TRBV20-1 with TRBJ2-5; 12 bases fit TRBD2. V trimming: 6 bases; J trimming: 4 bases; junction bases outside the gene matches: 6. Germline lookup yields CDR1 DFQATT and CDR2 SNEGSKA (reference sequence). The CDR3 has 14 residues.

This clonotype was observed a handful of times. This sequence joins TRBV6-1 and TRBJ2-2, with a weak D call TRBD1 (5 bases). CDR1 MNHNS and CDR2 SASEGT come from the germline V gene. The CDR3 sequence is 14 residues long. The V end was cut by 6 bases, the J end by 3 bases, with 11 bases between. The CDR3 nucleotides are TGTGCCAGCAGAAACGACAGAGACACCGGGGAGCTGTTTTTT. As protein: CASRNDRDTGELFF.

This clonotype was seen a few times. This rearrangement joins TRBV12-3 or TRBV12-4 to TRBJ2-5; 7 nucleotides line up with TRBD1. CDR3 size: 14 residues. V gave up 5 bases and J gave up 1 base; unmatched junction bases: 4. The CDR3 loop is CASSPGTVQETQYF. In DNA form, the CDR3 reads TGTGCCAGCAGTCCGGGGACAGTCCAAGAGACCCAGTACTTC.

The rearrangement uses TRBV29-1 and TRBJ1-1; D remains ambiguous. V shed 7 bases and J shed 1 base, with 19 bases lying between them. The length of the CDR3 is 15 residues. Germline V gene data show CDR1 as SQVTM and CDR2 as ANQGSEA. The CDR3 sequence: CSGAPISGGNTEAFF. CDR3 nucleotides: TGCAGCGGGGCGCCCATTTCTGGCGGGAACACTGAAGCTTTCTTT. Looking up the rest from reference TRBV29-1 and TRBJ1-1 gives the full variable domain: SAVISQKPSRDICQRGTSLTIQCQVDSQVTMMFWYRQQPGQSLTLIATANQGSEATYESGFVIDKFPISRPNLTFSTLTVSNMSPEDSSIYLCSGAPISGGNTEAFFGQGTRLTVV.

The V gene is TRBV11-2, the J gene TRBJ1-1; D is undetermined. V lost 0 bases and J lost 0, with 8 bases in between. The CDR3 runs 15 residues. Per germline, CDR1 SGHAT and CDR2 FQNNGV. The CDR3 sequence: CASSLDSGVNTEAFF. The CDR3 nucleotides are TGTGCCAGCAGCTTAGATTCAGGAGTGAACACTGAAGCTTTCTTT.